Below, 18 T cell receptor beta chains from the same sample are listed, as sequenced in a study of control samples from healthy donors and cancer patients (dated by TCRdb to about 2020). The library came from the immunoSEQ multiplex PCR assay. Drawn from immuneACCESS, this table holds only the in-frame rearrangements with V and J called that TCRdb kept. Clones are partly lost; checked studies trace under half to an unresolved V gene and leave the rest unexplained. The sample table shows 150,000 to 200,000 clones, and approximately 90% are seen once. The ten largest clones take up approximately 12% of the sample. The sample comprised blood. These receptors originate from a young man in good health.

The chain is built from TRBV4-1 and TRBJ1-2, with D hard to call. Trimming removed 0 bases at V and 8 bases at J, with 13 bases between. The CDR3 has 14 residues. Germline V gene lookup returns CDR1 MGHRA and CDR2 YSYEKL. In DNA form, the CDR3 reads TGCGCCAGCAGCCAAGATGCTGCCTTTTGGGGCTACACCTTC. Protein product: CASSQDAAFWGYTF.

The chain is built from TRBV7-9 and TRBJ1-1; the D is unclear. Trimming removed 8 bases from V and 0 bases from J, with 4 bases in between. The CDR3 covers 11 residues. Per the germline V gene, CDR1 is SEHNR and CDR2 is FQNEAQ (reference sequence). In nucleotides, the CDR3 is TGTGCCAGCGGAGTGAACACTGAAGCTTTCTTT. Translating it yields CASGVNTEAFF.

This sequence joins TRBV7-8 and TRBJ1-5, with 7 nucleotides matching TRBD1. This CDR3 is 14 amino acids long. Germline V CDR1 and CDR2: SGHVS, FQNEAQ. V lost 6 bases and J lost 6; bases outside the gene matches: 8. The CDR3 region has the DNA TGTGCCAGCAGTTCAGGGGGGTCCACTCAGCCCCAGCATTTT. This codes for CASSSGGSTQPQHF.

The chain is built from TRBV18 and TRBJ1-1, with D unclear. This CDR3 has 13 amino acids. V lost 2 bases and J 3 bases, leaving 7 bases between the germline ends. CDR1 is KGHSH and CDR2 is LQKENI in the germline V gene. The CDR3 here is CASSPKGDTEAFF. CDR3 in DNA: TGTGCCAGCTCACCAAAGGGAGACACTGAAGCTTTCTTT. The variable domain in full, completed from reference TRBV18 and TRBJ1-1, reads NAGVMQNPRHLVRRRGQEARLRCSPMKGHSHVYWYRQLPEEGLKFMVYLQKENIIDESGMPKERFSAEFPKEGPSILRIQQVVRGDSAAYFCASSPKGDTEAFFGQGTRLTVV.

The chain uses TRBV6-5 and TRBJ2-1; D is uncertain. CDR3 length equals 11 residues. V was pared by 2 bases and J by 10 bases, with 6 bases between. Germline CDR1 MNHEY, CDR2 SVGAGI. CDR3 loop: CASSYGEEQFF. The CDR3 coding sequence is TGTGCCAGCAGTTACGGAGAAGAGCAGTTCTTC.

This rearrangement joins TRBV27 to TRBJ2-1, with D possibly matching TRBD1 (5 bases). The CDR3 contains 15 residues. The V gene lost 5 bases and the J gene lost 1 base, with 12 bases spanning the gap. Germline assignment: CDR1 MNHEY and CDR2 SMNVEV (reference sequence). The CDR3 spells CASSPLRGSYNEQFF. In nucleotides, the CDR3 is TGTGCCAGCAGTCCTCTAAGGGGTTCCTACAATGAGCAGTTCTTC.

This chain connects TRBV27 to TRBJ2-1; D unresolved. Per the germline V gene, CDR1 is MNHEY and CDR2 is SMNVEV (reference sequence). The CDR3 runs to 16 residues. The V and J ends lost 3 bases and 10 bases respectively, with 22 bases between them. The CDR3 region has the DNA TGTGCCAGCAGTTTTCGAAAGGTCTCTCCGTCCGGGGAGCAGTTCTTC. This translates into CASSFRKVSPSGEQFF.

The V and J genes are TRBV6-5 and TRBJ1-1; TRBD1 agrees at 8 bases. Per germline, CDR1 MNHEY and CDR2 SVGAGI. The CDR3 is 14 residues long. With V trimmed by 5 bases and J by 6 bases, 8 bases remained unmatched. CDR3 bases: TGTGCCAGCAGTCAGGGGGCTGATAGGGCTGAAGCTTTCTTT. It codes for CASSQGADRAEAFF.

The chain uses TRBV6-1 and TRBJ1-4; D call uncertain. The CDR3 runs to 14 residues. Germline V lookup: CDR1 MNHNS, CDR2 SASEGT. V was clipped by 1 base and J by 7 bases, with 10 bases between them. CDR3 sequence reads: CASSEGVNGEKLFF. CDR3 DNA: TGTGCCAGCAGTGAAGGGGTAAATGGTGAAAAACTGTTTTTT.

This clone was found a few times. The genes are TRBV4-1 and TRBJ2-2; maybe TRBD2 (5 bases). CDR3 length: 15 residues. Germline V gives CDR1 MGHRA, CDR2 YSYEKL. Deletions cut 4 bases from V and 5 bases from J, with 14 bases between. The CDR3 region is CASSLEISGTGELFF. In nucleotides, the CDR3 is TGCGCCAGCAGCCTTGAAATTTCGGGAACCGGGGAGCTGTTTTTT.

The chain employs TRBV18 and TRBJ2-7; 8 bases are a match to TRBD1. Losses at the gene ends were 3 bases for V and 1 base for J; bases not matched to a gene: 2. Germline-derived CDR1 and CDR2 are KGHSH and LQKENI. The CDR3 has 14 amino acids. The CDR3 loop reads CASSPGDRSYEQYF. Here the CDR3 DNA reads TGTGCCAGCTCACCCGGGGACAGGTCCTACGAGCAGTACTTC.

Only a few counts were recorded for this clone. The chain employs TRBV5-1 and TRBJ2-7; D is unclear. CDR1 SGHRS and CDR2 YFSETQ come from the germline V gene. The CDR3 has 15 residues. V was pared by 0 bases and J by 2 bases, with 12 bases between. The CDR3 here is CASSLEQFGTYEQYF. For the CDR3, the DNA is TGCGCCAGCAGCTTGGAACAGTTCGGAACCTACGAGCAGTACTTC.

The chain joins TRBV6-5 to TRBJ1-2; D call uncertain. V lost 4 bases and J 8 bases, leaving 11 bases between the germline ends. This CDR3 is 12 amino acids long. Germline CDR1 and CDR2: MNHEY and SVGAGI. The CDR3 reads CASSSPLLGYTF. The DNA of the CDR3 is TGTGCCAGCAGTTCCCCCCTATTGGGCTACACCTTC.

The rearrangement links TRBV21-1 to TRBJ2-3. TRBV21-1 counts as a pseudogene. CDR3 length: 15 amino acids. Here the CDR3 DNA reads TGTGCCAGCCGCCCCCCGTCCGTTCCCTCAGATACGCAGTATTTT. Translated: CASRPPSVPSDTQYF.

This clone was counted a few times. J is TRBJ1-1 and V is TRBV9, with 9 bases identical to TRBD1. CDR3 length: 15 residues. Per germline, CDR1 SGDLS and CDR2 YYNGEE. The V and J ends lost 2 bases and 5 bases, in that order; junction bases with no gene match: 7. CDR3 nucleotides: TGTGCCAGCAGCGTTTCAGGGACAGGGTTGACTGAAGCTTTCTTT. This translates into CASSVSGTGLTEAFF.

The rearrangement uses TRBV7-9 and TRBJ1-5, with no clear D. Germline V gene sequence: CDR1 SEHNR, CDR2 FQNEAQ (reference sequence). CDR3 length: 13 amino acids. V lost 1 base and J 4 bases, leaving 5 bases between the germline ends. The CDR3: CASSLDPNQPQHF. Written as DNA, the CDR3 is TGTGCCAGCAGCTTAGACCCGAATCAGCCCCAGCATTTT. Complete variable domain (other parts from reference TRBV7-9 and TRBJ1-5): DTGVSQNPRHKITKRGQNVTFRCDPISEHNRLYWYRQTLGQGPEFLTYFQNEAQLEKSRLLSDRFSAERPKGSFSTLEIQRTEQGDSAMYLCASSLDPNQPQHFGDGTRLSIL.

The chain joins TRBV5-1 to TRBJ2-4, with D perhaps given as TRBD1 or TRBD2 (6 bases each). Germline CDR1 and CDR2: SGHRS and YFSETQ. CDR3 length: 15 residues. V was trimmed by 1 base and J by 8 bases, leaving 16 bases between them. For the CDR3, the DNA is TGCGCCAGCAGCTTGCGGGGGCAGGGGTGGGACATTCAGTACTTC. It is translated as CASSLRGQGWDIQYF.

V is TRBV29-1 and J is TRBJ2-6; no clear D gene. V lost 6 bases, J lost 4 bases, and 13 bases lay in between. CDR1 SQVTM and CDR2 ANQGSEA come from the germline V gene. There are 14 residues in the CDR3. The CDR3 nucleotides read TGCAGCGTGTTATTGAGAGCCGGGGCCAACGTCCTGACTTTC. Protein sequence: CSVLLRAGANVLTF.